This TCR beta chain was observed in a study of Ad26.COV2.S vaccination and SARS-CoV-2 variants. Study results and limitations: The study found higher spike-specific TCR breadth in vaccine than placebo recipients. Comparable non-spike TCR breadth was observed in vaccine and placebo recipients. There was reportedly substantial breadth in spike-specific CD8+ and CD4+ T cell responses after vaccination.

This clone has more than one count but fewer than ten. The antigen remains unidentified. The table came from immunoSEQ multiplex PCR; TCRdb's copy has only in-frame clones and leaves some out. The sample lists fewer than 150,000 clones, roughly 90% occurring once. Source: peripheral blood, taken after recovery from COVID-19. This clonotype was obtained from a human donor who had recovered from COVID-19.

CDR3 nucleotides: TGTGCCAGCAGCCAGGGACAGGTTCGGACTGAAGCTTTCTTT. It is translated as CASSQGQVRTEAFF. V usage is TRBV7-9 and J usage is TRBJ1-1; 8 bases agree with TRBD1. The CDR3 loop spans 14 amino acids. Trimming removed 5 bases from V and 5 bases from J; junction bases left unmatched: 7. The germline CDR1 and CDR2 sequences are SEHNR and FQNEAQ (reference sequence).